These T cell receptor beta chains were read from a single sample in a study of cytomegalovirus exposure and HLA in healthy donors. Sequencing used immunoSEQ multiplex PCR; TCRdb keeps in-frame clones, though not all of them. The data hold 120,000 or so clones, with about four fifths observed a single time. Sequenced sample: PBMCs. Receptors originate from a man between 18 and 29 years old in good health and CMV-seronegative. Both conserved end residues are part of each CDR3. D genes are given only for firm matches. A clone size is listed for some rows: how often the clone was seen (once, few, many), or a class if it is expanded.

V gene,clone size,J gene,D gene,CDR3 DNA,CDR3 protein
TRBV28,NA,TRBJ1-5,NA,TGTGCCAGCAGTTGGGGGCAGCAGCCCCAGCATTTT,CASSWGQQPQHF
TRBV7-8,NA,TRBJ1-5,TRBD1,TGTGCCAGCAGCTCTTATGGACAGGGGGGTTTTGATCAGCCCCAGCATTTT,CASSSYGQGGFDQPQHF
TRBV9,NA,TRBJ2-4,TRBD1,TGTGCCAGCAGCGTAGACTCAGGGGGCCCCAAAAACATTCAGTACTTC,CASSVDSGGPKNIQYF
TRBV27,once,TRBJ1-4,TRBD1,TGTGCCGGCAGTTTTAACAGGGGGAATACGGAACTGTTTTTT,CAGSFNRGNTELFF
TRBV6-1,NA,TRBJ1-1,NA,TGTGCCAGCAGGGACTCCGTTTGGGGCACTGAAGCTTTCTTT,CASRDSVWGTEAFF
TRBV16,NA,TRBJ2-1,NA,TGTGCCAGCACCCAACTAGGTTCCGCTTACAATGAGCAGTTCTTC,CASTQLGSAYNEQFF
TRBV7-2,NA,TRBJ2-1,NA,TGTGCCAGCAGCCCCCGACTGGGGGGGCCCCCTTACAATGAGCAGTTCTTC,CASSPRLGGPPYNEQFF
TRBV2,NA,TRBJ1-4,NA,TGTGCCAGCAGCCGATACGACTTACTGTTTTTT,CASSRYDLLFF
TRBV11-1,NA,TRBJ2-2,TRBD1,TGTGCCAGCAGCTTAGCCGACAGGGGGCTACGCACCGGGGAGCTGTTTTTT,CASSLADRGLRTGELFF
TRBV19,NA,TRBJ1-1,TRBD1,TGTGCCAGTAGTAGGAGGGGGCTCACTGAAGCTTTCTTT,CASSRRGLTEAFF
TRBV9,NA,TRBJ1-1,TRBD1,TGTGCCAGCAGCCCCGGGGGGACAGGGACCATGAACACTGAAGCTTTCTTT,CASSPGGTGTMNTEAFF
TRBV18,NA,TRBJ1-1,NA,TGTGCCAGCTCCCAGGACAGGAACACTGAAGCTTTCTTT,CASSQDRNTEAFF
TRBV7-2,NA,TRBJ2-1,TRBD2,TGTGCCAGCAGCCCGCGACTAGCGGGTGATGAGCAGTTCTTC,CASSPRLAGDEQFF
TRBV6-1,NA,TRBJ1-2,NA,TGTGCCAGCAGTGAATATAGTAACTATGGCTACACCTTC,CASSEYSNYGYTF
TRBV6-1,NA,TRBJ2-3,TRBD2,TGTGCCAGCAGTGGACCTAGCGGGGGGTTAGCAGATACGCAGTATTTT,CASSGPSGGLADTQYF
TRBV5-3,NA,TRBJ1-4,NA,TGTGCCAGAAGCCTTGAAAGGGGCCATGAAAAACTGTTTTTT,CARSLERGHEKLFF
TRBV19,NA,TRBJ2-7,NA,TGTGCCAGTAGTCCGGGAGTTTACGAGCAGTACTTC,CASSPGVYEQYF
TRBV11-2,NA,TRBJ1-1,NA,TGTGCCAGCAGCTTAACTTCGGCGGCGAACACTGAAGCTTTCTTT,CASSLTSAANTEAFF
TRBV5-4,few,TRBJ2-7,NA,TGTGCCAGCAGCCTCCCATCCACCCTTGGGAGCCTTAACGAGCAGTACTTC,CASSLPSTLGSLNEQYF
TRBV5-4,once,TRBJ2-5,TRBD1,TGTGCCAGCAGTCCCGGGACAGCACAAGAGACCCAGTACTTC,CASSPGTAQETQYF
TRBV9,NA,TRBJ2-1,NA,TGTGCCAGCAGCGTAGAGTGGGGCGGTTCGAATGAGCAGTTCTTC,CASSVEWGGSNEQFF
TRBV7-3,NA,TRBJ1-1,NA,TGTGCCAGCAGCCGCGGAGGGAACACTGAAGCTTTCTTT,CASSRGGNTEAFF
TRBV10-3,NA,TRBJ1-2,NA,TGTGCCATCAGTACCCCGGACAGACCTAACTATGGCTACACCTTC,CAISTPDRPNYGYTF
TRBV25-1,NA,TRBJ2-7,NA,TGTGCCAGCAGTTCAGGGATTCTAAGCTCCTACGAGCAGTACTTC,CASSSGILSSYEQYF
TRBV9,NA,TRBJ2-5,NA,TGTGCCAGCAGCAGAACTGGGACCCAGTACTTC,CASSRTGTQYF
TRBV19,few,TRBJ1-6,TRBD1,TGTGCCAGTAGGCCGGACAGGAGTACGAATTCACCCCTCCACTTT,CASRPDRSTNSPLHF
TRBV19,NA,TRBJ1-5,NA,TGTGCCAGTAGTATAAAATCGGCAGGGCAGCCCCAGCATTTT,CASSIKSAGQPQHF
TRBV14,NA,TRBJ2-1,TRBD1,TGTGCCAGCAGCCAAGGACAGGGCAAGCCCTCCTACAATGAGCAGTTCTTC,CASSQGQGKPSYNEQFF
TRBV7-8,NA,TRBJ2-3,NA,TGTGCCAGCACCGGTGACCCAGGGCCCCGTGAAGATACGCAGTATTTT,CASTGDPGPREDTQYF
TRBV7-9,NA,TRBJ1-6,TRBD1,TGTGCCAGCAGCTTAGGTAATTGGACAGGTCATTCACCCCTCCACTTT,CASSLGNWTGHSPLHF
TRBV6-6,NA,TRBJ2-7,TRBD1,TGTGCCAGCAGTAAGACAGGGGAGGCTTACGAGCAGTACTTC,CASSKTGEAYEQYF
TRBV5-1,NA,TRBJ1-1,NA,TGCGCCAGCAGCTCCCTTTTGAACACTGAAGCTTTCTTT,CASSSLLNTEAFF
TRBV6-1,NA,TRBJ1-2,TRBD1,TGTGCCAGCAGTGCCGACAGGGGACTAGCCTACACCTTC,CASSADRGLAYTF
TRBV12-5,NA,TRBJ1-2,TRBD1,TGTGCTAGTGGCTATGACAGGGCCTATGGCTACACCTTC,CASGYDRAYGYTF
TRBV9,NA,TRBJ2-3,NA,TGTGCCAGCAGCGAGACACCTCGCACAGATACGCAGTATTTT,CASSETPRTDTQYF
TRBV29-1,NA,TRBJ1-2,TRBD1,TGCAGCGTTGAAACAGGGGGCGCGAGAGGCAACTATGGCTACACCTTC,CSVETGGARGNYGYTF
TRBV19,NA,TRBJ1-3,TRBD1,TGTGCCAGTAGTATATCGGCCACTCAGACAGGGGTTGGTGGAAACACCATATATTTT,CASSISATQTGVGGNTIYF
TRBV11-3,NA,TRBJ2-2,NA,TGTGCCAGCAGCTTAGGGGCGATCGGGGAGCTGTTTTTT,CASSLGAIGELFF
TRBV2,once,TRBJ2-3,TRBD1,TGTGCCAGCAGTGAAGGGCTGGGACAGGGGGCATCAGATACGCAGTATTTT,CASSEGLGQGASDTQYF
TRBV6-6,few,TRBJ1-2,TRBD1,TGTGCCAGCAGTTACAGTAAACAGGGGGCTTACTATGGCTACACCTTC,CASSYSKQGAYYGYTF
TRBV6-1,NA,TRBJ1-2,NA,TGTGCCAGCAGTGAACCCGTGTCGGCAGGACTTACTAACTATGGCTACACCTTC,CASSEPVSAGLTNYGYTF
TRBV21-1,once,TRBJ2-7,NA,TGTGCCAGCAGCAATGATCCGACTAGCGGTGTTAGCTCCTACGAGCAGTACTTC,CASSNDPTSGVSSYEQYF
TRBV13,NA,TRBJ1-1,TRBD1,TGTGCCAGCAGCTTAGTGGGGCCAGGGGGCAACACTGAAGCTTTCTTT,CASSLVGPGGNTEAFF
TRBV7-3,once,TRBJ1-3,TRBD1,TGTGCCAGCAGCTCAGCAGGGGGCAGTGGCACCATATATTTT,CASSSAGGSGTIYF
TRBV7-2,NA,TRBJ2-2,NA,TGTGCCAGCAGCCCGCGACTGCGCACCGGGGAGCTGTTTTTT,CASSPRLRTGELFF
TRBV7-3,once,TRBJ1-1,NA,TGTGCCAGCAGCTTAGTCCCTGGGGGGGGGCAGGCGGGTGAAGCTTTCTTT,CASSLVPGGGQAGEAFF
TRBV27,NA,TRBJ1-1,TRBD1,TGTGCCAGCAGTCATTCCGGGACAGGGGACACTGAAGCTTTCTTT,CASSHSGTGDTEAFF
TRBV5-4,NA,TRBJ2-3,NA,TGTGCCAGCAGCCTAAATACAGATACGCAGTATTTT,CASSLNTDTQYF
TRBV7-9,NA,TRBJ2-5,NA,TGTGCCAGCAGCTTGAGGACGGAGGGGAGGCTACAAGAGACCCAGTACTTC,CASSLRTEGRLQETQYF